This TCR beta chain originates from a study of human T cells and chemical hapten exposure. As for the study in general: For the roughly 24-week duration of the study, patients were given weekly doses of diphenylcyclopropenone on the scalp.

Time point denoted: patch test 1, 2 weeks after DPC sensitization. Treatment in this sample: therapeutic diphenylcyclopropenone sensitization with weekly scalp DPC. Prior to each patch test being applied, blood was drawn. Individual cDNA molecules received unique molecular identifiers in the library. Original handling: With a range of 23,224 to 690,600, the median per sample was 95,638 TCRs. TCRdb re-derived calls from the RACE reads in MiXCR, one entry per CDR3 protein. None of the V and J calls come from the authors' own analysis; TCRdb made them. The table shows about 380,000 distinct CDR3 sequences, with approximately 5.1% occurring only once. This clonotype appeared many times. Trimming shortened V by 6 bases and J by 0 bases, and 13 bases separated the two germline ends. Germline CDR1 SNHLY, CDR2 FYNNEI. The CDR3 runs 15 residues.

This clonotype was sampled from a woman aged 45-65 years with alopecia areata. Some clones in this sample may be carry-over from other donors' samples. The V and J genes are TRBV2 and TRBJ2-3; tentatively, D is TRBD2 (5 bases). The sample here was whole blood, taken in connection with sensitization to the hapten diphenylcyclopropenone (DPC). CDR3 nucleotides: TGTGCCAGCAGCCGAAGTTGGACTAGCACAGATACGCAGTATTTT. It encodes CASSRSWTSTDTQYF. Full variable domain (outside the CDR3, taken from reference TRBV2 and TRBJ2-3): EPEVTQTPSHQVTQMGQEVILRCVPISNHLYFYWYRQILGQKVEFLVSFYNNEISEKSEIFDDQFSVERPDGSNFTLKIRSTKLEDSAMYFCASSRSWTSTDTQYFGPGTRLTVL.